What follows is one TCR beta chain and its context. Individual cDNA molecules (in the library) carried attached unique molecular identifiers. As processed by the authors: TCRs per sample had a median of approximately 88,000 and ranged from about 23,224 to 750,000. TCRdb used MiXCR to reprocess the RACE reads, holding one entry per CDR3 protein. The V and J calls shown here were made by TCRdb, not taken from the authors' results. The sample holds approximately 320,000 distinct CDR3 sequences, approximately 5.8% seen once. This entry is derived from a study of human T cells and chemical hapten exposure. About the study: The study sensitized with 2% DPC on a 2 cm by 2 cm patch of upper inner arm skin.

Specified time point: pre-sensitization, week 0. Described treatment: therapeutic diphenylcyclopropenone sensitization with weekly scalp DPC. Extraction yielded total RNA from whole blood (unfractionated). The sequences come from whole blood, collected in connection with sensitization to the hapten diphenylcyclopropenone (DPC). The clonotype comes from a young woman with alopecia areata. Some clones in this sample may be carry-over from other donors' samples.

The CDR3 sequence: CASSYLQSLQGENSPLHF. CDR3 DNA sequence: TGTGCCAGCAGTTATCTTCAATCATTACAGGGGGAGAATTCACCCCTCCACTTT. The rearrangement links TRBV6-6 to TRBJ1-6; 8 positions agree with TRBD1. Germline V gene lookup returns CDR1 MNHNY and CDR2 SVGAGI (reference sequence). This CDR3 is 18 amino acids long. The V segment lost 3 bases and the J segment 7 bases; nucleotides outside the gene matches: 14.